The present T cell receptor (beta chain) was sequenced within a study of cytomegalovirus exposure and HLA in healthy donors. Remarks on this clone: Its antigen remains unidentified.

The study, taken as a whole, reports: Specificity for CMV antigens was confirmed in vitro for a few of the CMV-associated chains. Indistinguishability led to the exclusion of some V segments, TRBV6-2 and TRBV6-3 included.

13 Jbeta primers and 60 Vbeta primers were used for the PCR. Only in-frame clones appear in the TCRdb table, and some are missing; sequencing was by immunoSEQ multiplex PCR. Of about 160,000 clones listed, roughly 84% are singletons. The CDR3 totals 13 residues. V lost 5 bases, J lost 2 bases, and 9 bases lay in between. Germline lookup yields CDR1 SGHAT and CDR2 FQNNGV. Sequenced material: PBMCs. This sequence was found in a man between 18 and 29 years old in good health and CMV-seropositive. This chain joins TRBV11-2 and TRBJ1-2, with D uncertain. The CDR3 protein is CASSPDGNYGYTF. Written as DNA, the CDR3 is TGTGCCAGCAGCCCCGACGGGAACTATGGCTACACCTTC.